This T cell receptor (beta chain) was observed in a study of blood T cell repertoires in COVID-19. The wider study: The samples span acute and convalescent COVID-19 from the United States, Italy and Spain.

Germline V CDR1 and CDR2: LGHNA, YNFKEQ. V trimming: 4 bases; J trimming: 4 bases; junction bases outside the gene matches: 7. The CDR3 covers 17 residues. In the authors' workflow: Estimation of nucleated cell counts was performed using reference gene primer amplification. Libraries were prepared by immunoSEQ multiplex PCR; TCRdb keeps only in-frame clonotypes and omits some of them. That table furnishes V, J and clone size, whereas the DNA furnished D and trimming. The sample has 200,000 to 250,000 clones, around 80% seen once. Researchers sorted participants into cohorts using their self-reported clinical history. What the recovered Cohort 3 donors had was two negative PCRs, clearance, or symptom resolution.

This sequence was found in a man aged 35 to 55 who had recovered from COVID-19. The sequencing input was PBMCs or T cells enriched from blood (not recorded which). This chain joins TRBV4-2 and TRBJ1-6, with 10 bases aligning to TRBD1. CDR3 sequence reads: CASSRPGQGNYNSPLHF. In DNA form, the CDR3 reads TGTGCCAGCAGCCGGCCGGGACAGGGGAATTATAATTCACCCCTCCACTTT.